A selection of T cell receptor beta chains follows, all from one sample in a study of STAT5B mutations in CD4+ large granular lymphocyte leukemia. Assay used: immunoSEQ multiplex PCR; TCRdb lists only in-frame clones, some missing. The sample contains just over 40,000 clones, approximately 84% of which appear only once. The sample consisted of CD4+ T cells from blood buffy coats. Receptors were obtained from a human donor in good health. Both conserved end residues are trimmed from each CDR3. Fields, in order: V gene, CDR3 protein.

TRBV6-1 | ASRNRDSYEQY
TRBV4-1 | ASSRQRDYEQY
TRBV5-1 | ASSLLVTGGVRDTQY
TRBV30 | AWSAYGGGTDTQY
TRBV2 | ASIDQSNQPQH
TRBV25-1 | ASSESFTDSYGYT
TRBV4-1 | ASSQGTTDTQY
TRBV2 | ASRGGVAGQPQH
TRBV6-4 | ASSDSTWGLNTGELF
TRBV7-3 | ASSRDRGTDTQY
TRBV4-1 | ASSQFPGTTNEKLF
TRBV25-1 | ASSELQGYGYT
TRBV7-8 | ASSLGRDYSGNTIY
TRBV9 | ASSVRQGSNTIY
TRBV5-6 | ASSGRMSLHLEAF
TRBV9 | ASSPRTSGGGRDTQY
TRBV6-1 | ASRMGTSLAGELF
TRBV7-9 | ASSSLSGSSYEQY
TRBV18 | ASSQASQETQY
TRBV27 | ASSPHGGTNYGYT
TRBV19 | ASRNQGGNQPQH
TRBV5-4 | ASSFRTNTGELF
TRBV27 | ASSPDLPGPRSGNTIY
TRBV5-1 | ASSLTKNTEAF
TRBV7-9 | ASSLTYEQY
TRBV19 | ASSTSGLSNQPQH
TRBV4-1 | ASSPLGLPPGTQY
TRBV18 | ASSPPGSPGLNQPQH
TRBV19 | ASSPRTYGYT
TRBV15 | ATSRDPSGRYEQY
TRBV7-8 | ASRFRAGTGSTEAF
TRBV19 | ASSIVASNQPQH
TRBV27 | ASSLDQDNVLT
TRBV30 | AWSVGVGASGAPEDEQF
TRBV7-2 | ASSHPPSFQGYNEQF
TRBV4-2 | ASSQETTTNEKLF
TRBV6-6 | ASRTTASANTEAF
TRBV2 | ASNTRTGDYGYT
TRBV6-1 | ASSAKTGWTDTQY
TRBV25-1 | AREDTRRVIAKNIQY
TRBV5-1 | ASSAAPGEGAGANVLT
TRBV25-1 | ASSEARSSHEQY
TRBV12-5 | ASGSNVGAPNIQY